The entry below describes one T cell receptor (beta chain). The target of this receptor is not known. No clone much larger than this one lies a single base away; base qualities are absent. These data originate in a study of T cells in narcolepsy (dated by TCRdb to 2017 to 2018). With regard to the full study: Patients with narcolepsy type 1 or type 2 (NT1, NT2) were enrolled in the study together with healthy control donors. Autoreactive T cells targeting hypocretin neuron self-antigens (hypocretin, TRIB2) were sought in narcolepsy patients, and TCR Vbeta sequencing was used to track clonotypes in blood and CSF.

For TCR Vbeta sequencing and comparison with CSF CD8+ T cells, memory CD8+ T cells were sorted ex vivo from the blood of patients. Receptors were amplified or captured by the immunoSEQ multiplex PCR assay. The table was pulled from immuneACCESS by TCRdb, which kept in-frame rearrangements only. Such tables lose some clones; where checked, under half of the loss comes from unresolved V genes, and the rest has no known cause. For this sample the table gives about 18,000 clones, of which around 70% were detected only once. The ten top clones hold 14% of the sample. Overall study results and their limits: Autoreactive clonotypes were reported to be detected serially in the blood of the same patients and of different patients, but not in the blood of healthy controls. Plots comparing CSF and blood CD4+ T cell clonotypes from the same patient highlighted HCRT-specific and TRIB2-specific autoreactive clonotypes.

Sequences SGDLS (CDR1) and YYNGEE (CDR2) are obtained from the germline V gene. The CDR3, from cysteine to phenylalanine, totals 12 residues. Only the CDR3 DNA stays, 36 bases, in frame from base 1. At the junction V is shortened by 5 bases and J by 10 bases, with 13 bases in between. The source of this sequence is a human donor with narcolepsy. Specimen: CD45RA- memory CD8+ T cells from PBMCs. Per the publication, the cell subset or site label means: memory T cells sorted ex vivo from peripheral blood. The chain uses TRBV9 and TRBJ2-1, and possibly TRBD1, on 6 matching bases. The nucleotide sequence reads TGTGCCAGCAGGGATCTAACAGGGGAGCAGTTCTTC. Protein translation: CASRDLTGEQFF.